What follows are 29 T cell receptor beta chains derived from one specimen sequenced in a study of blood T cell repertoires in COVID-19 (dated by TCRdb to 2018 to 2020). Library preparation was by the immunoSEQ multiplex PCR assay. This is the immuneACCESS table as TCRdb keeps it, with only in-frame sequences that have V and J called. A part of the clones is gone; compared with another copy, unresolved V genes explain less than half, and the rest is unexplained. Present in this sample are 25,000 to 35,000 clones, around 87% of which were seen just once. The top ten constitute less than 6.5% of the sample. The sample taken for sequencing was peripheral blood. The receptors were sampled from a man aged 55-75 years with active COVID-19.

This clone was observed a single time. This sequence joins TRBV3-1 (or the pseudogene TRBV3-2) and TRBJ2-7, with D uncertain. Germline lookup yields CDR1 LGHDT and CDR2 YNNKEL (reference sequence). The CDR3 runs to 16 residues. The V end was cut by 2 bases, the J end by 6 bases, with 20 bases between. The CDR3 nucleotides are TGTGCCAGCAGCCAATACCGAGCGTCCCGCCCCTCCGAGCAGTACTTC. It yields the protein CASSQYRASRPSEQYF.

The chain recombines TRBV4-1 with TRBJ2-2, with D tentatively TRBD1 (5 bases). V lost 1 base and J 5 bases, leaving 14 bases between the germline ends. The CDR3 runs to 16 residues. Looked up from germline, CDR1 is MGHRA and CDR2 is YSYEKL. CDR3 amino acids: CASSQVRQGWTGELFF. CDR3 DNA: TGCGCCAGCAGCCAAGTTCGGCAGGGATGGACCGGGGAGCTGTTTTTT.

In this sample, this clone turned up a few times. This sequence joins TRBV29-1 and TRBJ2-1, with a tentative D call TRBD2 (6 bases). The ends were cut back, 7 bases at V and 5 bases at J, with 33 bases in the middle. Germline loops: CDR1 SQVTM, CDR2 ANQGSEA. The CDR3 is made up of 19 amino acids. Written as DNA, the CDR3 is TGCAGCGAACCTTGTGAGGGGTTAGCGGAGCAGGTGGATGACAATGAGCAGTTCTTC. Its translation is CSEPCEGLAEQVDDNEQFF.

V is TRBV7-9 and J is TRBJ1-1; D call uncertain. Germline V gene sequence: CDR1 SEHNR, CDR2 FQNEAQ (reference sequence). V lost 4 bases and J lost 3, with 18 bases in between. The CDR3 length is 16 residues. In nucleotides, the CDR3 is TGTGCCAGCAGCTCGCATGCAGGAGGAGGGTACACTGAAGCTTTCTTT. This sequence encodes CASSSHAGGGYTEAFF.

The chain is built from TRBV14 and TRBJ2-3, with D possibly matching TRBD2 (6 bases). This CDR3 contains 15 residues. The ends were cut back, 5 bases at V and 2 bases at J, with 14 bases in the middle. CDR1 SGHDN and CDR2 FVKESK come from the germline V gene. The DNA of the CDR3 is TGTGCCAGCAGCTTCCGGGAGCAACTCACAGATACGCAGTATTTT. It codes for CASSFREQLTDTQYF. Looking up the rest from reference TRBV14 and TRBJ2-3 gives the full variable domain: EAGVTQFPSHSVIEKGQTVTLRCDPISGHDNLYWYRRVMGKEIKFLLHFVKESKQDESGMPNNRFLAERTGGTYSTLKVQPAELEDSGVYFCASSFREQLTDTQYFGPGTRLTVL.

This clone came up a few times. V gene TRBV7-3 combines with J gene TRBJ2-7; 8 positions match TRBD1. The CDR3 is 14 residues long. Germline V CDR1 and CDR2: SGHTA, FQGTGA. V lost 5 bases to trimming and J lost 5 bases; unmatched junction nucleotides: 8. As DNA, the CDR3 is TGTGCCAGCAGCGCGGGGACAGGAGCACACGAGCAGTACTTC. It codes for CASSAGTGAHEQYF.

The rearrangement links TRBV7-9 to TRBJ1-6; D not certain. V was shortened by 3 bases and J by 16 bases, with 10 bases between the two germline ends. The CDR3 is 11 residues long. Germline V gene data show CDR1 as SEHNR and CDR2 as FQNEAQ (reference sequence). CDR3 in DNA: TGTGCCAGCAGCTTCGGAGCCGAACTCCACTTT. The encoded protein is CASSFGAELHF.

The CDR3, as DNA: TGTGCCATCAGTGAGCGAGAGGCGGACCTCCACTTT. Amino acids: CAISEREADLHF. The chain carries TRBV10-3 and TRBJ1-6; D not certain. This CDR3 is 12 amino acids long. V was trimmed by 2 bases and J by 15 bases, leaving 11 bases between them. Germline CDR1 ENHRY, CDR2 SYGVKD.

V gene TRBV6-1 combines with J gene TRBJ1-5; 8 bases are a match to TRBD1. The CDR3 spans 17 residues. V was clipped by 3 bases and J by 5 bases; unmatched bases: 12. Per the germline V gene, CDR1 is MNHNS and CDR2 is SASEGT. The CDR3 DNA is TGTGCCAGCAGTGAGTCAAGGACAGGGCGGCGGGATCAGCCCCAGCATTTT. This gives the protein CASSESRTGRRDQPQHF.

The chain couples TRBV2 to TRBJ1-4; TRBD1 is a possible D gene (5 bases). Trimming removed 7 bases from V and 4 bases from J, with 16 bases in between. Germline V lookup: CDR1 SNHLY, CDR2 FYNNEI. The CDR3 is made up of 15 amino acids. CDR3 region: CASKSDSLLNEKLFF. CDR3 in DNA: TGTGCCAGCAAATCCGACAGTCTTCTTAATGAAAAACTGTTTTTT.

This chain joins TRBV5-1 and TRBJ2-4; TRBD1 matches 9 bases. This CDR3 has 20 residues. Germline values: CDR1 SGHRS, CDR2 YFSETQ. The V gene end was trimmed by 3 bases and the J gene end by 1 base; junction bases not matched to a gene: 17. CDR3 coding DNA: TGCGCCAGCAGCTCAACCATCCCCGGGACAGGGTGGGGGGCCAAAAACATTCAGTACTTC. It encodes CASSSTIPGTGWGAKNIQYF.

The chain is built from TRBV7-2 and TRBJ1-2, with TRBD1 matching over 7 bases. The J segment lost 6 bases and the V segment lost 2 bases, leaving 6 bases of the junction unmatched. Germline V CDR1 and CDR2: SGHTA, FQGNSA. The CDR3 length is 14 residues. The CDR3 region has the DNA TGTGCCAGCAGCTTAAGGGGACAGACGGATGGCTACACCTTC. It yields the protein CASSLRGQTDGYTF.

The CDR3 DNA reads as TGTGCCAGCAGCCTAGGACTTTGGACTGAAGCTTTCTTT. It translates to CASSLGLWTEAFF. This sequence joins TRBV3-1 (or the pseudogene TRBV3-2) and TRBJ1-1; D is unclear. From germline, CDR1 is LGHDT and CDR2 YNNKEL (reference sequence). The V end was cut by 4 bases, the J end by 5 bases, with 11 bases between. The CDR3 extends over 13 amino acids.

The chain's CDR3 is CASYAGLGANSPLHF. The CDR3, as DNA: TGTGCCAGCTATGCCGGACTGGGGGCGAATTCACCCCTCCACTTT. V is TRBV6-6 and J is TRBJ1-6; TRBD1 is a possible D gene (6 bases). Deletions cut 8 bases from V and 7 bases from J, with 18 bases between. Germline V gene sequence: CDR1 MNHNY, CDR2 SVGAGI (reference sequence). The CDR3 is 15 amino acids.

The chain couples TRBV18 to TRBJ2-1; D is undetermined. The V gene's germline CDR1 is KGHSH and CDR2 LQKENI. The germline V and J ends were trimmed by 4 bases and 0 bases, with 7 bases remaining between them. CDR3 length equals 14 residues. The DNA of the CDR3 is TGTGCCAGCTCACAGGCTAGCTCCTACAATGAGCAGTTCTTC. This codes for CASSQASSYNEQFF.

This clone was recorded a few times. This sequence joins TRBV28 and TRBJ2-2, with 8 bases matching TRBD1. The trim removed 2 bases at V and 6 bases at J, leaving 11 bases unmatched. This CDR3 has 17 residues. Germline loops: CDR1 MDHEN, CDR2 SYDVKM. This chain's CDR3 is CASSLLPGQGRAGELFF. The CDR3 DNA follows: TGTGCCAGCAGTTTACTTCCCGGACAGGGAAGGGCCGGGGAGCTGTTTTTT.

This chain links TRBV28 with TRBJ2-5; 9 positions match TRBD2. V trimming: 5 bases; J trimming: 5 bases; junction bases outside the gene matches: 9. In germline, CDR1 is MDHEN, CDR2 SYDVKM. CDR3 length: 15 residues. CDR3 protein: CASSPAGGLRETQYF. CDR3 nucleotides: TGTGCCAGCAGTCCAGCGGGGGGCCTACGGGAGACCCAGTACTTC.

The chain employs TRBV2 and TRBJ1-3; 7 bases are a match to TRBD1. Germline values: CDR1 SNHLY, CDR2 FYNNEI. The CDR3 spans 14 residues. V was clipped by 5 bases and J by 4 bases; unmatched bases: 5. The CDR3 nucleotides read TGTGCCAGCAGTTCAACAGGGGTCGGAAACACCATATATTTT. This translates into CASSSTGVGNTIYF. The whole variable domain, filled in from reference TRBV2 and TRBJ1-3, reads EPEVTQTPSHQVTQMGQEVILRCVPISNHLYFYWYRQILGQKVEFLVSFYNNEISEKSEIFDDQFSVERPDGSNFTLKIRSTKLEDSAMYFCASSSTGVGNTIYFGEGSWLTVV.

The chain links TRBV19 to TRBJ1-1; 8 bases are shared with TRBD1. The junction had 2 bases not matched to a gene; V was cut back by 4 bases and J by 1 base. CDR3 length: 14 amino acids. Germline V gene lookup returns CDR1 LNHDA and CDR2 SQIVND (reference sequence). CDR3 protein: CASSKGQGNTEAFF. DNA for the CDR3: TGTGCCAGTAGTAAAGGACAGGGGAACACTGAAGCTTTCTTT.

The chain carries TRBV7-8 and TRBJ1-1, with a tentative D call TRBD1 (6 bases). Trimming took 2 bases from V and 1 from J, leaving 11 bases between them. Germline V lookup: CDR1 SGHVS, CDR2 FQNEAQ. The CDR3 sequence is 15 residues long. CDR3: CASSLRRTANTEAFF. The CDR3 DNA reads as TGTGCCAGCAGCTTAAGGAGGACAGCGAACACTGAAGCTTTCTTT.

This chain links TRBV4-2 with TRBJ2-1; 7 positions match TRBD2. This CDR3 region has 16 residues. Germline-derived CDR1 and CDR2 are LGHNA and YNFKEQ. The V and J ends lost 4 bases and 7 bases, in that order; junction bases with no gene match: 13. The CDR3 bases are TGTGCCAGCAGCCCGCGGGCCAACGGGGGGAAGAATGAGCAGTTCTTC. This gives the protein CASSPRANGGKNEQFF.

The chain is built from TRBV2 and TRBJ1-3; the D gene is possibly TRBD1 (6 bases). From germline, CDR1 is SNHLY and CDR2 FYNNEI. Trimming removed 8 bases at V and 0 bases at J, with 8 bases between. The CDR3 totals 13 residues. The CDR3 loop reads CASSTGSGNTIYF. The CDR3, as DNA: TGTGCCAGCTCGACAGGCTCTGGAAACACCATATATTTT.

Here the CDR3 reads CASSAQPGQGLTEAFF. The CDR3 DNA reads TGTGCCAGCAGCGCCCAACCGGGACAGGGTCTCACTGAAGCTTTCTTT. The rearrangement joins TRBV7-8 to TRBJ1-1; 9 bases map to TRBD1. The CDR3 loop spans 16 amino acids. The junction had 11 bases not matched to a gene; V was cut back by 5 bases and J by 4 bases. The V gene's germline CDR1 is SGHVS and CDR2 FQNEAQ.

The V and J genes are TRBV9 and TRBJ1-2, with D perhaps matching TRBD1 (6 bases). V lost 0 bases, J lost 6 bases, and 12 bases lay in between. CDR3 length: 14 amino acids. Germline V gene data show CDR1 as SGDLS and CDR2 as YYNGEE. In DNA, the CDR3 is TGTGCCAGCAGCGTAGTACCAGGGACAAATGGCTACACCTTC. Amino acids: CASSVVPGTNGYTF.

The V call is TRBV10-2, the J call TRBJ1-2; possibly TRBD1 for D (6 bases). This CDR3 is built from 14 residues. Germline CDR1 reads WSHSY; CDR2 reads SAAADI. With 4 bases removed from V and 8 bases from J, the gap between germline ends came to 17 bases. In nucleotides, the CDR3 is TGCGCCAGCAGTGCGACCGGGGCCAGGGGAGGCTACACCTTC. It translates to CASSATGARGGYTF.

The chain has TRBV9 and TRBJ2-7, with D maybe TRBD1 (6 bases). Germline CDR1 is SGDLS and CDR2 is YYNGEE. V was pared by 4 bases and J by 2 bases, with 31 bases between. The CDR3 has 20 residues. The DNA for the CDR3 is TGTGCCAGCAGCCTACACGACGGGACACGGAGGTCGAAGGTCCCCTACGAGCAGTACTTC. It translates to CASSLHDGTRRSKVPYEQYF.

The chain combines TRBV2 with TRBJ2-2, with 8 bases aligning to TRBD1. This CDR3 spans 15 amino acids. The junction had 5 bases not matched to a gene; V was cut back by 5 bases and J by 3 bases. Germline CDR1 reads SNHLY; CDR2 reads FYNNEI. CDR3 protein: CASSPRGRDTGELFF. In DNA form, the CDR3 reads TGTGCCAGCAGTCCCAGGGGGCGTGACACCGGGGAGCTGTTTTTT.

The J gene is TRBJ2-7, the V gene TRBV7-9, with D possibly TRBD1 on 5 matching bases. The V end lost 5 bases, the J end lost 3 bases, and 8 bases lay between the germline ends. The CDR3 extends over 12 amino acids. Germline CDR1 and CDR2: SEHNR and FQNEAQ (reference sequence). CDR3 sequence reads: CASSGAFYEQYF. CDR3 nucleotides: TGTGCCAGCAGCGGGGCATTCTACGAGCAGTACTTC.

This chain joins TRBV18 and TRBJ2-5, with D tentatively TRBD2 (5 bases). This CDR3 spans 17 amino acids. CDR1 is KGHSH and CDR2 is LQKENI in the germline V gene. Trimming took off 6 bases at V and 5 bases at J, with 25 bases between the two ends. As DNA, the CDR3 is TGTGCCAGCTCGCCCTTGCCCCCGGGGTGGATGGTGGAGACCCAGTACTTC. Translation gives CASSPLPPGWMVETQYF.